The rows below give T cell receptor beta chains drawn from one sample of a study of Ad26.COV2.S vaccination and SARS-CoV-2 variants. The data were produced by immunoSEQ multiplex PCR, yet TCRdb's version contains in-frame clones alone and is incomplete. The sample yields about 680,000 clones, roughly 90% seen once. The sample consisted of peripheral blood, taken in a trial of Ad26.COV2.S vaccine versus placebo. These receptors were obtained from a person aged 18 to 59 who received the Ad26.COV2.S COVID-19 vaccine or a placebo. CDR3s include the opening cysteine and the closing phenylalanine or tryptophan. D genes are given only for firm matches.

CDR3 length: 14
J gene: TRBJ1-1
V gene: TRBV6-5
D gene: NA
CDR3 protein: CASSRGGPNTEAFF

CDR3 length: 15
J gene: TRBJ1-6
V gene: TRBV19
D gene: NA
CDR3 protein: CASSMTFPFDSPLHF

CDR3 length: 17
J gene: TRBJ2-1
V gene: TRBV7-9
D gene: TRBD2
CDR3 protein: CASSPGQGGTSGNYQFF

CDR3 length: 12
J gene: TRBJ2-7
V gene: TRBV10-1
D gene: NA
CDR3 protein: CATSGPSYEQYF

CDR3 length: 18
J gene: TRBJ1-4
V gene: TRBV4-2
D gene: NA
CDR3 protein: CASSQGHLGEQTNEKLFF

CDR3 length: 13
J gene: TRBJ2-7
V gene: TRBV5-6
D gene: NA
CDR3 protein: CASSLSRSYEQYF

CDR3 length: 16
J gene: TRBJ1-1
V gene: TRBV6-5
D gene: TRBD1
CDR3 protein: CASSSDRGLANTEAFF

CDR3 length: 14
J gene: TRBJ2-2
V gene: TRBV19
D gene: TRBD2
CDR3 protein: CASRGSANTGELFF

CDR3 length: 12
J gene: TRBJ2-7
V gene: TRBV10-2
D gene: NA
CDR3 protein: CASSSRGWEQYF

CDR3 length: 16
J gene: TRBJ2-1
V gene: TRBV9
D gene: NA
CDR3 protein: CASSVDRGHSYNEQFF

CDR3 length: 13
J gene: TRBJ1-1
V gene: TRBV7-2
D gene: NA
CDR3 protein: CASSRRADTEAFF

CDR3 length: 14
J gene: TRBJ2-1
V gene: TRBV19
D gene: TRBD1
CDR3 protein: CASSNRGLYNEQFF

CDR3 length: 14
J gene: TRBJ2-7
V gene: TRBV6-6
D gene: NA
CDR3 protein: CASINRDGTYEQYF

CDR3 length: 13
J gene: TRBJ2-3
V gene: TRBV5-5
D gene: NA
CDR3 protein: CASSLGSTDTQYF

CDR3 length: 15
J gene: TRBJ1-6
V gene: TRBV19
D gene: TRBD1
CDR3 protein: CASGQVGDPMSPLHF

CDR3 length: 13
J gene: TRBJ1-5
V gene: TRBV29-1
D gene: NA
CDR3 protein: CSVAGNSNQPQHF

CDR3 length: 16
J gene: TRBJ2-7
V gene: TRBV27
D gene: TRBD2
CDR3 protein: CASSSSSAGVVYEQYF

CDR3 length: 12
J gene: TRBJ1-2
V gene: TRBV6-5
D gene: NA
CDR3 protein: CASSYGVLGYTF

CDR3 length: 15
J gene: TRBJ2-1
V gene: TRBV19
D gene: TRBD2
CDR3 protein: CASSPGAGLVGEQFF

CDR3 length: 14
J gene: TRBJ2-3
V gene: TRBV9
D gene: NA
CDR3 protein: CASSREGGADTQYF

CDR3 length: 14
J gene: TRBJ1-5
V gene: TRBV6-5
D gene: NA
CDR3 protein: CATVTAITNQPQHF

CDR3 length: 15
J gene: TRBJ1-1
V gene: TRBV27
D gene: NA
CDR3 protein: CASSSGDRKIFEAFF

CDR3 length: 15
J gene: TRBJ1-4
V gene: TRBV3-1/TRBV3-2
D gene: TRBD1
CDR3 protein: CASSLGQGANEKLFF

CDR3 length: 16
J gene: TRBJ2-3
V gene: TRBV6-5
D gene: TRBD2
CDR3 protein: CASSYGASGGTDTQYF

CDR3 length: 14
J gene: TRBJ1-6
V gene: TRBV6-1
D gene: NA
CDR3 protein: CASRSGDGDSPLHF

CDR3 length: 14
J gene: TRBJ2-7
V gene: TRBV6-5
D gene: NA
CDR3 protein: CASSRDDPIYEQYF

CDR3 length: 16
J gene: TRBJ2-1
V gene: TRBV7-3
D gene: TRBD1
CDR3 protein: CASSLYEGQGWDEQFF

CDR3 length: 17
J gene: TRBJ1-6
V gene: TRBV2
D gene: NA
CDR3 protein: CASSVGRPSSYNSPLHF

CDR3 length: 14
J gene: TRBJ1-1
V gene: TRBV3-1/TRBV3-2
D gene: NA
CDR3 protein: CASSPAYRETEAFF

CDR3 length: 14
J gene: TRBJ1-1
V gene: TRBV19
D gene: TRBD1
CDR3 protein: CASSLTGAPSEAFF

CDR3 length: 16
J gene: TRBJ2-3
V gene: TRBV5-1
D gene: NA
CDR3 protein: CASSLEGRGRTDTQYF

CDR3 length: 17
J gene: TRBJ1-3
V gene: TRBV7-9
D gene: NA
CDR3 protein: CASSLIGNRVSGNTIYF

CDR3 length: 14
J gene: TRBJ1-6
V gene: TRBV7-6
D gene: NA
CDR3 protein: CASRRPGVNSPLHF

CDR3 length: 15
J gene: TRBJ1-5
V gene: TRBV6-1
D gene: NA
CDR3 protein: CASSEGPDSNQPQHF

CDR3 length: 15
J gene: TRBJ2-1
V gene: TRBV6-5
D gene: NA
CDR3 protein: CASSLGRPSYNEQFF

CDR3 length: 14
J gene: TRBJ1-4
V gene: TRBV5-1
D gene: NA
CDR3 protein: CASSLLSTNEKLFF

CDR3 length: 15
J gene: TRBJ1-5
V gene: TRBV4-3
D gene: NA
CDR3 protein: CASSQDRGPRQPQHF

CDR3 length: 13
J gene: TRBJ1-4
V gene: TRBV20-1
D gene: NA
CDR3 protein: CSASKADNEKLFF

CDR3 length: 11
J gene: TRBJ2-7
V gene: TRBV10-2
D gene: NA
CDR3 protein: CASKRESEQYF

CDR3 length: 13
J gene: TRBJ2-7
V gene: TRBV13
D gene: NA
CDR3 protein: CASSLEASYEQYF

CDR3 length: 13
J gene: TRBJ1-4
V gene: TRBV6-5
D gene: TRBD1
CDR3 protein: CASKGTGVEKLFF

CDR3 length: 13
J gene: TRBJ1-1
V gene: TRBV12-3/TRBV12-4
D gene: NA
CDR3 protein: CASSPQQGTEAFF

CDR3 length: 16
J gene: TRBJ2-1
V gene: TRBV11-2
D gene: NA
CDR3 protein: CASSLEGSAPWYEQFF

CDR3 length: 16
J gene: TRBJ2-1
V gene: TRBV11-2
D gene: NA
CDR3 protein: CASSLEGTAGSYEQFF